The present T cell receptor beta chain was sequenced within a study of T cell responses to AZD1222 COVID-19 vaccine. Points from the study as a whole: In the spike-specific TCR repertoire, nearly half reportedly target unmutated variant regions. Donors were chiefly white British, with a greater number of females, and clonal diversity was perhaps underestimated. Baseline seropositivity characterized only a handful of AZD1222 recipients.

This CDR3 spans 11 amino acids. Germline CDR1 LNHNV, CDR2 YYDKDF (reference sequence). Method: immunoSEQ multiplex PCR; TCRdb's copy keeps in-frame clones and lacks some. The table shows about 120,000 clones, with roughly 92% occurring only once. Concerning this clone: Its antigen is as yet unknown. One end of the junction varies from germline; a read error may be responsible.

Here the sequenced sample was peripheral blood, taken 28 days after the second AZD1222 dose. This TCR came from an adult who received the AZD1222 COVID-19 vaccine. The chain carries TRBV15 and TRBJ2-3; D tentatively reads TRBD1 or TRBD2 (5 bases each). Here the CDR3 DNA reads TGTGCCACCAGCAGACCGGGGCGCTTGGATTTT. This encodes CATSRPGRLDF.